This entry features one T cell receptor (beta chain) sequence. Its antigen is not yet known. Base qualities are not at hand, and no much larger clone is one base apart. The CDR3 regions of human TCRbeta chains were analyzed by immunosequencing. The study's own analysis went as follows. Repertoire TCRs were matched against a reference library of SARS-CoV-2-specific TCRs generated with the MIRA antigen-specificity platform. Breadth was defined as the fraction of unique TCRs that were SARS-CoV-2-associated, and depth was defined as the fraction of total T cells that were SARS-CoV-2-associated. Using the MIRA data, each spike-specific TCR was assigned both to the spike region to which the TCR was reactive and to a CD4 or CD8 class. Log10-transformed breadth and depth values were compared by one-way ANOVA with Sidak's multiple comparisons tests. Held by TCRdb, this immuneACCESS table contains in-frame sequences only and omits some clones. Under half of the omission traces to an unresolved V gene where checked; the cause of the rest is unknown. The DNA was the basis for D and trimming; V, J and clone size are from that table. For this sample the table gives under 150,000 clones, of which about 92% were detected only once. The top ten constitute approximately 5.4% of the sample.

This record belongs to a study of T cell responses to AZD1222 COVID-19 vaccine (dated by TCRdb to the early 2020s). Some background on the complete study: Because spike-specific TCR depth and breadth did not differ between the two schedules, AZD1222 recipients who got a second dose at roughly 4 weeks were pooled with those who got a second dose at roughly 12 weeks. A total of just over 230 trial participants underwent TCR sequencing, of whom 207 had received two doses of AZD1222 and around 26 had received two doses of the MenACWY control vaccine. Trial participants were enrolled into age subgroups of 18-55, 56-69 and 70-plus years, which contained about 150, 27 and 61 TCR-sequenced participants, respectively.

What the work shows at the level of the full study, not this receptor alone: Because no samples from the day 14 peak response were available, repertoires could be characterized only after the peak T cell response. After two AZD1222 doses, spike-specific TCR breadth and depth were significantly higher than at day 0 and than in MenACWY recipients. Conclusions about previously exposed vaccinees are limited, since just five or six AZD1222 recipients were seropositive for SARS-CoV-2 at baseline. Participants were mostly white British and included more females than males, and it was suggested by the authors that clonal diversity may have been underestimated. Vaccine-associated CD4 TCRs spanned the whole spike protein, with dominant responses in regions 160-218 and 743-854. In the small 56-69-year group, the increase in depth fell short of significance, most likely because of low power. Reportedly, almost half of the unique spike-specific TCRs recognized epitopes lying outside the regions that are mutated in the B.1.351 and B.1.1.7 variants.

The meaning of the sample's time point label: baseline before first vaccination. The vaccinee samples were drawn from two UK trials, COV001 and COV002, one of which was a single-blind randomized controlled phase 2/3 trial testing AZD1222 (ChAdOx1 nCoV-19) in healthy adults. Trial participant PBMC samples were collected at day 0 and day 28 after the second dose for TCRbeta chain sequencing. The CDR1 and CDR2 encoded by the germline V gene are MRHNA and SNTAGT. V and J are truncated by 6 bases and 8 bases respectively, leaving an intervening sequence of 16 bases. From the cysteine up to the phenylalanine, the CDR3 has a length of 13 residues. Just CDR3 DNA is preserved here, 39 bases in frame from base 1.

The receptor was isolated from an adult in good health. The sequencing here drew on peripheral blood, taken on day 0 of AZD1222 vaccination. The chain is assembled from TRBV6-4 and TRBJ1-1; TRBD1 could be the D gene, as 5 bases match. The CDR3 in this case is CASSPVSGGEAFF. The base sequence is TGTGCCAGCAGCCCTGTCAGCGGGGGAGAAGCTTTCTTT.